This TCR beta chain was obtained from a study of T-cell memory formation after mild COVID-19. Sample barcodes and UMIs were carried by the TCR alpha and TCR beta cDNA libraries that 5'RACE generated with constant-segment primers. One entry per CDR3 protein results from TCRdb running MiXCR on the 5' RACE reads. The table has around 110,000 distinct CDR3 sequences, around 12% seen once. There are a few counts of this clonotype. The CDR3 length is 13 residues. CDR1 is SGHRS, CDR2 YFSETQ, per germline. Trimming left V 0 bases short and J 7 bases short, with 8 bases between. The rearrangement joins TRBV5-1 to TRBJ2-1; D possibly uses TRBD1 or TRBD2 (5 bases each). Sequences were obtained from PBMCs or a T cell subset sorted from them (not recorded which). The sequence derives from an adult woman who had mild COVID-19 (a few samples of this study predate the infection). Cell type and time point are not known. CDR3 nucleotides: TGCGCCAGCAGCTTGGGTTGGGGGAATGAGCAGTTCTTC. This translates into CASSLGWGNEQFF.